The clone carrying this T cell receptor beta chain was seen at least ten times. Antigen specificity is unknown. This specimen comes from a study of T cells in Graves' hyperthyroidism and ophthalmopathy. Study overall: Peripheral blood was obtained at initial diagnosis, preceding any treatment.

Amplification yielded TCR beta CDR3 regions, with RNA transcripts as the source. First-round RT-PCR of the TCR CDR3 relied on the HTBI primer set. TCRdb reprocessed the multiplex PCR reads with MiXCR, giving one entry per CDR3 protein. The data show under 250,000 distinct CDR3 sequences, about 15% seen once. General study results and limits: Most thyroid clonotypes with frequency above 0.001 were detected in blood.

CDR1 is SGHTA, CDR2 FQGNSA, per germline. The CDR3 loop spans 14 amino acids. Trimming shortened V by 5 bases and J by 3 bases, and 13 bases separated the two germline ends. Each diagnosis was grounded in clinical symptoms, serum thyroxine and TRAb, thyroid ultrasound, and orbital computed tomography. The PBMCs were taken from more than 8 ml of fresh peripheral blood. Material: blood. The TCR originated in a man aged 50-60 years with Graves' hyperthyroidism. This rearrangement joins TRBV7-2 to TRBJ2-5; D unresolved. The CDR3 nucleotides read TGTGCCAGCAGCCATGGGCAGACGAAAGAGACCCAGTACTTC. As protein: CASSHGQTKETQYF.